This T cell receptor beta chain was sequenced in a study of blood T cell repertoires in COVID-19. V was clipped by 4 bases and J by 0 bases, with 10 bases between them. From germline, CDR1 is MNHEY and CDR2 SVGAGI. CDR3 length: 14 amino acids. Sequencing used immunoSEQ multiplex PCR; TCRdb keeps in-frame clones, though not all of them. The sample lists 200,000 to 300,000 clones; 87% were seen once. The sequence derives from a woman in her 40s who had recovered from COVID-19. The chain uses TRBV6-5 and TRBJ2-7; D possibly corresponds to TRBD2 (6 bases). Sequencing was performed on peripheral blood. The CDR3 DNA follows: TGTGCCAGCAGTTTGGGGGGAGTCTCCTACGAGCAGTACTTC. As protein: CASSLGGVSYEQYF.